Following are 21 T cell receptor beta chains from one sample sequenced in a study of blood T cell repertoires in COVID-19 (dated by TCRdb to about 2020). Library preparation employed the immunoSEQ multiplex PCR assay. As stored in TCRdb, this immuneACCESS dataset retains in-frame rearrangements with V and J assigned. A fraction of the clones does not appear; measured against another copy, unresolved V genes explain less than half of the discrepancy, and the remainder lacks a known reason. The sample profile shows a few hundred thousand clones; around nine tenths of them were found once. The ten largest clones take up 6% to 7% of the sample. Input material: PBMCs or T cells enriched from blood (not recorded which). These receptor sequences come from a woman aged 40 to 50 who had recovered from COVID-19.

CDR3 region: CASSRQGLYGYTF. The DNA for the CDR3 is TGTGCCAGCAGCCGACAGGGCCTCTATGGCTACACCTTC. This chain uses TRBV9 with TRBJ1-2; 7 bases map to TRBD1. CDR3 length: 13 residues. V lost 4 bases, J lost 4 bases, and 4 bases stayed unmatched. The germline gives CDR1 SGDLS, CDR2 YYNGEE.

CDR3 nucleotides: TGTGCGAAAGAAGGGGCAGACCAAGAGACCCAGTACTTC. It translates to CAKEGADQETQYF. The gene calls are TRBV30 and TRBJ2-5; TRBD1 is a possible D gene (5 bases). Germline CDR1 is GTSNPN and CDR2 is SVGIG (reference sequence). This CDR3 is built from 13 residues. Full variable domain (remainder filled in from reference TRBV30 and TRBJ2-5): SQTIHQWPATLVQPVGSPLSLECTVEGTSNPNLYWYRQAAGRGLQLLFYSVGIGQISSEVPQNLSASRPQDRQFILSSKKLLLSDSGFYLCAKEGADQETQYFGPGTRLLVL.

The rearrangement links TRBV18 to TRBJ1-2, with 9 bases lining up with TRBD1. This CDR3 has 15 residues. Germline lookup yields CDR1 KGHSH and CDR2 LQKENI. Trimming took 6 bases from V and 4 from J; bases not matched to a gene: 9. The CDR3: CASSPGQGPIYGYTF. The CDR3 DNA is TGTGCCAGCTCGCCCGGACAGGGGCCCATCTATGGCTACACCTTC.

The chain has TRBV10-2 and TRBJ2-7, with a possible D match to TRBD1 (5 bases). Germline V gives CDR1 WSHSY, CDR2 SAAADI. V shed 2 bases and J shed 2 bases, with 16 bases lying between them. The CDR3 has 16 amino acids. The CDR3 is CASSEPRWQGTYEQYF. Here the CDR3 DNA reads TGCGCCAGCAGTGAGCCCCGTTGGCAGGGTACCTACGAGCAGTACTTC.

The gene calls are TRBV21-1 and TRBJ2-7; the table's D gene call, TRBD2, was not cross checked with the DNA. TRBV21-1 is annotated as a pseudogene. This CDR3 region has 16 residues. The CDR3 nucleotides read TGTGCCAGCAGCAAATTGGGCGCGGGAGAGCTGTACGAGCAGTACTTC. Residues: CASSKLGAGELYEQYF.

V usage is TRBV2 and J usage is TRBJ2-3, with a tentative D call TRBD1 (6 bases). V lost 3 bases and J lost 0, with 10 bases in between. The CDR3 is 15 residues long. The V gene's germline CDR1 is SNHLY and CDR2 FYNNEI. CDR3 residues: CASSDHRVSTDTQYF. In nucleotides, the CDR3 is TGTGCCAGCAGTGACCACAGGGTTAGCACAGATACGCAGTATTTT.

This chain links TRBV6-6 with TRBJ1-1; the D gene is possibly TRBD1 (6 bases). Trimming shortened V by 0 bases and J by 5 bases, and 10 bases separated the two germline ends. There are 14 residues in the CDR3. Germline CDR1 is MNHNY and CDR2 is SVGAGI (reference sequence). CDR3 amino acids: CASSYSQGWTEAFF. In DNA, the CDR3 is TGTGCCAGCAGTTACTCGCAGGGGTGGACTGAAGCTTTCTTT.

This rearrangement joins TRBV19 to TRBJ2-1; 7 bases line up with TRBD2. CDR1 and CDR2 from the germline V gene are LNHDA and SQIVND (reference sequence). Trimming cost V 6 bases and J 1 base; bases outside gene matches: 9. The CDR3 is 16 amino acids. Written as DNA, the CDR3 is TGTGCCAGTAGGCAAGACGTAGCGGGTTCCTACAATGAGCAGTTCTTC. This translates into CASRQDVAGSYNEQFF.

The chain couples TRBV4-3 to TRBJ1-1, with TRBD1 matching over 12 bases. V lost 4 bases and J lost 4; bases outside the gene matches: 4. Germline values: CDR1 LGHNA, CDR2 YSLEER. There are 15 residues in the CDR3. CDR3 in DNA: TGCGCCAGCAGCCGGGACAGGGGGCTGGGCACTGAAGCTTTCTTT. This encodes CASSRDRGLGTEAFF.

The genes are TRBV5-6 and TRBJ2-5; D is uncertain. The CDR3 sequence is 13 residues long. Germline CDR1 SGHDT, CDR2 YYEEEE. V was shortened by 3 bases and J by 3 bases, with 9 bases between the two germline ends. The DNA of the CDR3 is TGTGCCAGCAGCTCCCTGGGCGAAGAGACCCAGTACTTC. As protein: CASSSLGEETQYF.

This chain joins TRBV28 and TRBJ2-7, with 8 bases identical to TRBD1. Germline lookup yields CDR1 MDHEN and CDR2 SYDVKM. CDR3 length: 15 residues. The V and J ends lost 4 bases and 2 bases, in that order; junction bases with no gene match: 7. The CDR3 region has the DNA TGTGCCAGCAGTTACGGACAGGGAAGTCCCTACGAGCAGTACTTC. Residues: CASSYGQGSPYEQYF.

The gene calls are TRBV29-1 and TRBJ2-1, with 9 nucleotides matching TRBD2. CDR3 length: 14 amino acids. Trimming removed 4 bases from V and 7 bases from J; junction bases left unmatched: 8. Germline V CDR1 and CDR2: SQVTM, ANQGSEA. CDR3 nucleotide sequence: TGCAGCGTTGTTGCGGGAGGGCCGGGGAATGAGCAGTTCTTC. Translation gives CSVVAGGPGNEQFF.

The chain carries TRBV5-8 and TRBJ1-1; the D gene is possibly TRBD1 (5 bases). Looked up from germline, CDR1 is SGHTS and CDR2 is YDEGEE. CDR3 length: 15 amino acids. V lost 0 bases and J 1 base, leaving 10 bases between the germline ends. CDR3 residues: CASSLGQKTNTEAFF. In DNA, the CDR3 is TGTGCCAGCAGCTTGGGACAGAAGACGAACACTGAAGCTTTCTTT.

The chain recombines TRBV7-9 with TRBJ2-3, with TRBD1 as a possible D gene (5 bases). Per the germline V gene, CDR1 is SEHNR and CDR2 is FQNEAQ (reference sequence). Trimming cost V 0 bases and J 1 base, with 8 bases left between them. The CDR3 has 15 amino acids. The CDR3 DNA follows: TGTGCCAGCAGCTTAGCTCAGGGCGGCACAGATACGCAGTATTTT. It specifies CASSLAQGGTDTQYF. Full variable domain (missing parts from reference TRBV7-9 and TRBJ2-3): DTGVSQNPRHKITKRGQNVTFRCDPISEHNRLYWYRQTLGQGPEFLTYFQNEAQLEKSRLLSDRFSAERPKGSFSTLEIQRTEQGDSAMYLCASSLAQGGTDTQYFGPGTRLTVL.

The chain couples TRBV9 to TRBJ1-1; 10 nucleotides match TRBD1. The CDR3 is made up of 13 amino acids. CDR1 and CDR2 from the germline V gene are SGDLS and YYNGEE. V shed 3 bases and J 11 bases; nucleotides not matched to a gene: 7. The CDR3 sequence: CASSASTGGLAFF. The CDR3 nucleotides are TGTGCCAGCAGCGCATCGACAGGGGGCTTGGCTTTCTTT. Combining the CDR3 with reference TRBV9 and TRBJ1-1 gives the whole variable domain DSGVTQTPKHLITATGQRVTLRCSPRSGDLSVYWYQQSLDQGLQFLIQYYNGEERAKGNILERFSAQQFPDLHSELNLSSLELGDSALYFCASSASTGGLAFFGQGTRLTVV.

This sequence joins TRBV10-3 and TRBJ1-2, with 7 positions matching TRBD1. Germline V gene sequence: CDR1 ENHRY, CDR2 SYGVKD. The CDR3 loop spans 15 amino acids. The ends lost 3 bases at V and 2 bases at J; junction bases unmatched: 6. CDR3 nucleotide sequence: TGTGCCATCAGTGAACTGGACAGGTCGAACTATGGCTACACCTTC. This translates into CAISELDRSNYGYTF.

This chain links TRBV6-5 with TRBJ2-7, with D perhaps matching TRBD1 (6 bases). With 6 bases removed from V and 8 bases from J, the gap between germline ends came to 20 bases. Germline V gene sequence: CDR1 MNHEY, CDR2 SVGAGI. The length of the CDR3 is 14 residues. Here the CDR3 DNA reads TGTGCCAGCAGCCGGGACACTACGATGAGTCAGCAGTACTTC. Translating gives CASSRDTTMSQQYF.

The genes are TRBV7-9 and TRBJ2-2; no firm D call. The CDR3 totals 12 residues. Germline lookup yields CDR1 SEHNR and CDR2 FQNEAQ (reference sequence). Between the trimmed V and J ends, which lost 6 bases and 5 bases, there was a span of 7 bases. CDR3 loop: CASRQPTGELFF. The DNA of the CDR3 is TGTGCCAGCAGACAACCGACCGGGGAGCTGTTTTTT. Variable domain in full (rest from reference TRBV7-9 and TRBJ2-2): DTGVSQNPRHKITKRGQNVTFRCDPISEHNRLYWYRQTLGQGPEFLTYFQNEAQLEKSRLLSDRFSAERPKGSFSTLEIQRTEQGDSAMYLCASRQPTGELFFGEGSRLTVL.

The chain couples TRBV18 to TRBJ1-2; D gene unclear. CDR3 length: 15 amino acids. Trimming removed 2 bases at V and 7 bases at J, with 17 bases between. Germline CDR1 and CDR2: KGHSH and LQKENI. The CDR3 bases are TGTGCCAGCTCACCAAGCCAGACACCCTCAGGTGGCTACACCTTC. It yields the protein CASSPSQTPSGGYTF.

This CDR3 is CASSDSRTGAFTDTQYF. CDR3 DNA sequence: TGTGCCAGCAGCGATTCCCGGACAGGAGCCTTCACAGATACGCAGTATTTT. The chain is built from TRBV7-3 and TRBJ2-3, with TRBD1 matching 7 bases. The CDR3 length is 17 residues. Germline V gene lookup returns CDR1 SGHTA and CDR2 FQGTGA. V lost 5 bases to trimming and J lost 2 bases; unmatched junction nucleotides: 13.

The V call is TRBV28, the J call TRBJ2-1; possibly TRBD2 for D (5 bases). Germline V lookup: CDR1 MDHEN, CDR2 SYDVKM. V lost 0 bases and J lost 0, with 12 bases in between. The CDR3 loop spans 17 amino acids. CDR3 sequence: CASSLWKDWSSYNEQFF. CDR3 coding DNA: TGTGCCAGCAGTTTATGGAAGGACTGGAGCTCCTACAATGAGCAGTTCTTC.